This T cell receptor (beta chain) was captured in a study of cytomegalovirus exposure and HLA in healthy donors (dated by TCRdb to the late 2010s). Regarding the research as a whole: The 500 to 700 repertoires of the first cohort and the approximately 110 validation repertoires were produced on the same platform, according to a later analysis. Besides the first cohort of hundreds of subjects, a separate validation cohort made up of some 110 different subjects was used. The study aimed to test whether cataloging public T cell receptors could reveal signatures of past pathogen exposure. To predict cytomegalovirus infection status, the study combined high-throughput TCR immunosequencing, statistical association of individual TCRs with disease status, and machine learning. Study-wide conclusions, independent of this receptor: Of the cluster scores, 90% to 95% were above 0 in a later analysis, which found that TCRs clustered in the first cohort also tended to co-occur in the approximately 110 validation repertoires. A later analysis lacked HLA typing for the validation cohort, so it scored co-occurrence in that cohort across all 110 or so repertoires. In both the original and validation cohorts, the classifier was reported to diagnose cytomegalovirus status with high specificity and sensitivity. Most TCR sequences were seen in very few donors, while some public TCRs were found in many individuals. The authors suggested that the approach could potentially be extended to other disease states and immunological phenotypes. In vitro tests confirmed that a few of the cytomegalovirus-associated TCR beta chains recognize cytomegalovirus antigens. The study gave a list of 150 to 200 TCR beta chains associated with cytomegalovirus.

In this sample, this clone turned up once. Its antigen target is currently unknown. Within one base of it there is no much larger clone, and no base qualities were kept. The library was built by means of the immunoSEQ multiplex PCR assay. On the authors' methods: A statistical classification framework was built for diagnosing cytomegalovirus status from the catalog of TCR beta chain sequences. The source is immuneACCESS, and TCRdb retained only in-frame sequences with V and J called. Part of the clones is not carried over; for the studies checked, unresolved V genes explain less than half of this, and the remainder is unexplained. V, J and clone size were drawn from that table, and D and trimming were deduced from the DNA. Recorded for this sample are 150,000 to 200,000 clones; 84% of them occurred a single time. The ten largest make up 10% of the sample. Clipping removes 0 bases from V and 2 bases from J, with 0 as the unmatched junction base count. There are 14 amino acids in the CDR3, from cysteine to phenylalanine inclusive. Only the CDR3 DNA is retained, 42 bases long and in frame from the first base. The CDR1 and CDR2 encoded by the germline V gene are MNHEY and SVGAGI.

The donors belonged to the validation cohort of under 150 subjects, which was separate from the roughly 670-subject first cohort. The receptor was derived from a man younger than 45 in good health and CMV-seropositive. Sequencing was performed on PBMCs. The chain is assembled from TRBV6-5 and TRBJ2-7; TRBD2 aligns with 8 central bases. The CDR3 protein: CASSYSSGTYEQYF. The DNA sequence is as follows: TGTGCCAGCAGTTACTCTAGCGGGACCTACGAGCAGTACTTC.